The clone carrying this TCR beta chain showed up many times. Its specificity is not known. Germline CDR1 is SGHVS and CDR2 is FQNEAQ. CDR3 length: 15 amino acids. The V gene end was trimmed by 5 bases and the J gene end by 4 bases; junction bases not matched to a gene: 6. TCRdb itself ran the 5' RACE reads through MiXCR, one entry per CDR3 protein. The table shows about 63,000 distinct CDR3 sequences, with roughly 13% occurring only once. This sample is drawn from a study of early T cells in non-severe SARS-CoV-2 infection. Across the whole study: Chains were not paired, and sequencing was done on bulk RNA from unsorted whole blood.

Whole-study results and caveats: Matching with VDJdb favored anti-spike CD8 responses (missing private and CD4 specificities).

This sequence was found in an adult who was a healthcare worker with PCR-confirmed SARS-CoV-2 infection or an uninfected control (not recorded which). The chain couples TRBV7-8 to TRBJ2-3; 10 nucleotides agree with TRBD2. Sequencing used whole blood. In nucleotides, the CDR3 is TGTGCCAGCAGCCTCAGCGGGGGGGCGGCAGATACGCAGTATTTT. Its protein product is CASSLSGGAADTQYF.